Shown below are 26 T cell receptor beta chains from a single sample sequenced in a study of cytomegalovirus exposure and HLA in healthy donors. Primers for the PCR totalled 60 Vbeta and 13 Jbeta. Sequencing used immunoSEQ multiplex PCR; TCRdb keeps in-frame clones, though not all of them. The top ten clones hold around 4% of a sample with about 100,000 clones, 79% of them seen once. Sequences were obtained from PBMCs. Receptors were obtained from a female donor in good health and CMV-seropositive.

This chain uses TRBV18 with TRBJ2-7, with 8 bases aligning to TRBD2. This CDR3 is 16 amino acids long. V gave up 2 bases and J gave up 3 bases; unmatched junction bases: 9. Germline-derived CDR1 and CDR2 are KGHSH and LQKENI. The CDR3 here is CASSPREAGGFYEQYF. The CDR3 nucleotides read TGTGCCAGCTCACCAAGAGAGGCGGGGGGCTTCTACGAGCAGTACTTC.

This clone has just one count. The chain uses TRBV11-2 and TRBJ1-2; a weak D match, TRBD1 (5 bases). V shed 4 bases and J shed 7 bases, with 19 bases lying between them. The CDR3 runs 15 residues. Germline CDR1 reads SGHAT; CDR2 reads FQNNGV. The CDR3 DNA is TGTGCCAGCAGCTCGAGTGTGGGGCCGGTGGGTGGCTACACCTTC. This encodes CASSSSVGPVGGYTF.

The rearrangement joins TRBV4-1 to TRBJ1-1; D may be TRBD1 (5 bases). There are 18 residues in the CDR3. The ends were cut back, 4 bases at V and 7 bases at J, with 28 bases in the middle. Germline-derived CDR1 and CDR2 are MGHRA and YSYEKL. CDR3 nucleotide sequence: TGCGCCAGCAGCCCACGCACCTCGGGGCCCGGGAGTTCCGGTGAAGCTTTCTTT. Translation: CASSPRTSGPGSSGEAFF.

Written as DNA, the CDR3 is TGTGCCAGTACCCCCGGGGGGCTTCGGAATGGTGAGACCCAGTACTTC. It translates to CASTPGGLRNGETQYF. The rearrangement links TRBV19 to TRBJ2-5, with a weak D call TRBD2 (7 bases). Deletions cut 7 bases from V and 5 bases from J, with 23 bases between. The CDR3 runs to 16 residues. Germline CDR1 and CDR2: LNHDA and SQIVND (reference sequence).

The CDR3 region is CASSPGLAANTGELFF. CDR3 sequence (DNA): TGCGCCAGCAGTCCCGGACTAGCGGCGAACACCGGGGAGCTGTTTTTT. The V and J genes are TRBV10-1 and TRBJ2-2; 10 nucleotides align to TRBD2. This CDR3 is 16 amino acids long. V trimming: 5 bases; J trimming: 0 bases; junction bases outside the gene matches: 3. Germline CDR1 is WNHNN and CDR2 is SYGVQD (reference sequence).

The J gene is TRBJ2-7, the V gene TRBV11-2; the match to TRBD2 covers 10 bases. Germline-derived CDR1 and CDR2 are SGHAT and FQNNGV. The length of the CDR3 is 17 residues. The junction had 12 bases not matched to a gene; V was cut back by 1 base and J by 6 bases. CDR3 protein: CASSLGAQLAGVSEQYF. The CDR3 DNA reads as TGTGCCAGCAGCTTAGGGGCACAGCTAGCGGGAGTATCCGAGCAGTACTTC.

The chain uses TRBV5-5 and TRBJ2-7; 7 bases agree with TRBD1. The V and J ends lost 4 bases and 0 bases, in that order; junction bases with no gene match: 13. This CDR3 is built from 17 residues. CDR1 is SGHKS, CDR2 YYEKEE, per germline (reference sequence). The CDR3 DNA is TGTGCCAGCAGCCTAGGTCAGCCCGGGACAGCCTCCTACGAGCAGTACTTC. This encodes CASSLGQPGTASYEQYF. Based on the CDR3 plus reference TRBV5-5 and TRBJ2-7, the full variable domain is DAGVTQSPTHLIKTRGQQVTLRCSPISGHKSVSWYQQVLGQGPQFIFQYYEKEERGRGNFPDRFSARQFPNYSSELNVNALLLGDSALYLCASSLGQPGTASYEQYFGPGTRLTVT.

Notes on this clone: A read error may account for a junction end that differs from germline. Within the sample, other DNA sequences also encode this same CDR3. The V gene is TRBV4-2, the J gene TRBJ2-7; 10 bases fit TRBD1. CDR1 is LGHNA and CDR2 is YNFKEQ in the germline V gene. This CDR3 contains 15 residues. The CDR3 reads CASSQAGTGVDEQYF. The CDR3 coding sequence is TGTGCCAGCAGTCAAGCCGGGACAGGGGTCGACGAGCAGTACTTC.

The V gene is TRBV19, the J gene TRBJ2-1; 14 bases match TRBD2. The junction had 13 bases not matched to a gene; V was cut back by 0 bases and J by 6 bases. Germline V gene lookup returns CDR1 LNHDA and CDR2 SQIVND (reference sequence). The CDR3 contains 20 residues. CDR3 region: CASSIDPPRGLAGVGNEQFF. CDR3 bases: TGTGCCAGTAGTATAGATCCTCCCAGGGGACTAGCGGGAGTCGGCAATGAGCAGTTCTTC.

The rearrangement uses TRBV15 and TRBJ2-3; 9 bases agree with TRBD2. The trim removed 2 bases at V and 4 bases at J, leaving 19 bases unmatched. The V gene's germline CDR1 is LNHNV and CDR2 YYDKDF (reference sequence). The CDR3 has 20 amino acids. The CDR3 sequence is CATSRPTGSGRLRGADTQYF. DNA for the CDR3: TGTGCCACCAGCAGACCGACTGGTAGCGGGAGACTCCGGGGCGCAGATACGCAGTATTTT.

The CDR3 region has the DNA TGTGCCAGTAGTATAGGACGGAGCTCCTACAATGAGCAGTTCTTC. Translating it yields CASSIGRSSYNEQFF. The chain links TRBV19 to TRBJ2-1; the D is unclear. The germline V gene encodes CDR1 LNHDA and CDR2 SQIVND (reference sequence). V was clipped by 1 base and J by 0 bases, with 7 bases between them. The CDR3 is 15 amino acids.

The sample holds one count of this clone. This sequence joins TRBV19 and TRBJ1-5, with D hard to call. CDR3 length equals 13 residues. Deletions cut 11 bases from V and 4 bases from J, with 15 bases between. Germline CDR1 LNHDA, CDR2 SQIVND (reference sequence). The CDR3, as DNA: TGTGCCGGTAATGTCGCACTAAATCAGCCCCAGCATTTT. Protein product: CAGNVALNQPQHF.

This chain joins TRBV19 and TRBJ2-4; D not resolved. Germline CDR1 is LNHDA and CDR2 is SQIVND (reference sequence). Trimming pared 9 bases from V and 12 bases from J, leaving 21 bases between. The CDR3 length is 13 residues. CDR3 region: CASGPGQQLGQYF. Written as DNA, the CDR3 is TGTGCCAGCGGCCCTGGCCAACAGCTCGGTCAGTACTTC.

CDR3 in amino acids: CASSSKDSGQGAGNTIYF. The DNA for the CDR3 is TGCGCCAGCAGCTCGAAAGATTCGGGACAGGGAGCCGGAAACACCATATATTTT. The rearrangement links TRBV5-1 to TRBJ1-3; TRBD1 agrees at 9 bases. Germline V gene data show CDR1 as SGHRS and CDR2 as YFSETQ. V was clipped by 3 bases and J by 4 bases; unmatched bases: 14. CDR3 length: 18 amino acids.

J is TRBJ2-6 and V is TRBV7-2, with TRBD1 identical over 7 bases. From germline, CDR1 is SGHTA and CDR2 FQGNSA. This CDR3 contains 17 residues. V was pared by 5 bases and J by 4 bases, with 11 bases of the junction left unmatched. The CDR3 loop reads CASSPGGRGSGANVLTF. CDR3 DNA: TGTGCCAGCAGCCCTGGGGGCAGGGGGTCGGGGGCCAACGTCCTGACTTTC.

This clone was observed a handful of times. The rearrangement joins TRBV6-5 to TRBJ1-1, with D uncertain. Deletions cut 10 bases from V and 1 base from J, with 13 bases between. This CDR3 region has 13 residues. Germline V gene sequence: CDR1 MNHEY, CDR2 SVGAGI. The CDR3 reads CAIQLGANTEAFF. In nucleotides, the CDR3 is TGTGCCATACAGCTGGGCGCGAACACTGAAGCTTTCTTT.

The chain combines TRBV7-7 with TRBJ1-2, with 8 bases fitting TRBD1. J lost 7 bases, V lost 5 bases, and 6 bases had no gene match. This CDR3 has 13 residues. Looked up from germline, CDR1 is SSHAT and CDR2 is FNYEAQ (reference sequence). DNA for the CDR3: TGTGCCAGCAGCCCCCAGGGGGCGCGTGGCTACACCTTC. It is translated as CASSPQGARGYTF.

This chain connects TRBV9 to TRBJ1-4; D possibly corresponds to TRBD1 (6 bases). The CDR3 length is 14 residues. With 0 bases removed from V and 5 bases from J, the gap between germline ends came to 8 bases. Per germline, CDR1 SGDLS and CDR2 YYNGEE. The DNA for the CDR3 is TGTGCCAGCAGCGTAGACCAGGGGAATGAAAAACTGTTTTTT. Translating gives CASSVDQGNEKLFF.

The rearrangement links TRBV4-1 to TRBJ2-7, with D perhaps matching TRBD1 (6 bases). Germline-derived CDR1 and CDR2 are MGHRA and YSYEKL. V lost 0 bases to trimming and J lost 4 bases, with 13 bases between them. The CDR3 is made up of 15 amino acids. The CDR3 protein is CASSQDLDSVYEQYF. DNA of the CDR3: TGCGCCAGCAGCCAAGATTTGGACAGCGTATACGAGCAGTACTTC.

The chain employs TRBV5-4 and TRBJ2-7; D perhaps matches TRBD1 (5 bases). Germline CDR1 is SGHNT and CDR2 is YYREEE (reference sequence). V lost 0 bases to trimming and J lost 2 bases, with 12 bases between them. This CDR3 has 15 amino acids. CDR3 in DNA: TGTGCCAGCAGCTTGGAGCAGGGTCGAGCCTACGAGCAGTACTTC. Translating gives CASSLEQGRAYEQYF.

The V gene is TRBV4-1, the J gene TRBJ2-3; no clear D gene. CDR1 is MGHRA, CDR2 YSYEKL, per germline. This CDR3 comprises 14 residues. The V end was cut by 2 bases, the J end by 6 bases, with 12 bases between. This CDR3 is CASSQRPDWDTQYF. The CDR3 DNA sequence: TGCGCCAGCAGCCAACGGCCTGACTGGGATACGCAGTATTTT.

This chain links TRBV7-2 with TRBJ2-3; maybe TRBD2 (7 bases). This CDR3 spans 15 amino acids. Trimming stripped 0 bases from V and 1 base from J, with 8 bases between. Germline values: CDR1 SGHTA, CDR2 FQGNSA. CDR3 DNA: TGTGCCAGCAGCTTAGCGGGGGGGCGCACAGATACGCAGTATTTT. It encodes CASSLAGGRTDTQYF.

The gene calls are TRBV6-1 and TRBJ2-3; 9 bases map to TRBD2. CDR3 size: 16 residues. The germline gives CDR1 MNHNS, CDR2 SASEGT. The V and J ends lost 4 bases and 7 bases, in that order; junction bases with no gene match: 12. The CDR3 region is CASSVAGGGGGNTQYF. The CDR3 DNA sequence: TGTGCCAGCAGTGTAGCTGGTGGCGGGGGGGGAAATACGCAGTATTTT.

J is TRBJ2-5 and V is TRBV13; D is perhaps TRBD1 (6 bases). Germline lookup yields CDR1 PRHDT and CDR2 FYEKMQ (reference sequence). The CDR3 totals 14 residues. Deletions cut 5 bases from V and 6 bases from J, with 16 bases between. In nucleotides, the CDR3 is TGTGCCAGCAGCCTCCAGGGGCCGGAAAAGACCCAGTACTTC. Protein product: CASSLQGPEKTQYF.

This clone has a handful of counts. The V call is TRBV18, the J call TRBJ2-7; 11 bases align to TRBD2. Per germline, CDR1 KGHSH and CDR2 LQKENI. The CDR3 extends over 15 amino acids. Trimming took 2 bases from V and 7 from J; bases not matched to a gene: 7. For the CDR3, the DNA is TGTGCCAGCTCACCATCTAGCGGGGGGCCGGAAGAGCAGTACTTC. Translating it yields CASSPSSGGPEEQYF. The entire variable domain, with the rest obtained from reference TRBV18 and TRBJ2-7, is as follows: NAGVMQNPRHLVRRRGQEARLRCSPMKGHSHVYWYRQLPEEGLKFMVYLQKENIIDESGMPKERFSAEFPKEGPSILRIQQVVRGDSAAYFCASSPSSGGPEEQYFGPGTRLTVT.

The rearrangement uses TRBV6-5 and TRBJ1-5; D might be TRBD1 (6 bases). Per the germline V gene, CDR1 is MNHEY and CDR2 is SVGAGI. Trimming shortened V by 6 bases and J by 2 bases, and 11 bases separated the two germline ends. This CDR3 contains 14 residues. The CDR3 here is CASSRNRGNQPQHF. As DNA, the CDR3 is TGTGCCAGCAGCCGTAACAGGGGCAATCAGCCCCAGCATTTT.